The next 11 T cell receptor beta chains were all read from a single sample in a study of cytomegalovirus exposure and HLA in healthy donors (dated by TCRdb to the late 2010s). Libraries were prepared through the immunoSEQ multiplex PCR assay. The multiplex PCR relied on a mix of 60 forward primers for TCR Vbeta segments and 13 reverse primers for TCR Jbeta segments. TCRdb holds this immuneACCESS table with in-frame rearrangements only. Some clones are missing; in checked studies, unresolved V genes explain under half, and the rest has no known cause. Across this sample there are fewer than 150,000 clones, with around 74% seen only once. Almost 6% of the sample is held by the ten biggest clonotypes. The sample was PBMCs. Source of these receptors: a woman between 50 and 59 years old in good health and CMV-seropositive.

This chain uses TRBV5-4 with TRBJ1-6; D might be TRBD1 (5 bases). Trimming took off 4 bases at V and 6 bases at J, with 11 bases between the two ends. Germline assignment: CDR1 SGHNT and CDR2 YYREEE (reference sequence). The CDR3 has 14 residues. The chain's CDR3 is CASSLGQINSPLHF. CDR3 in DNA: TGTGCCAGCAGCCTCGGACAAATTAATTCACCCCTCCACTTT.

This clone was detected once. The chain couples TRBV10-3 to TRBJ1-2; TRBD1 agrees at 8 bases. Germline V gives CDR1 ENHRY, CDR2 SYGVKD. The length of the CDR3 is 12 residues. V lost 8 bases to trimming and J lost 2 bases; unmatched junction nucleotides: 1. For the CDR3, the DNA is TGTGCCATCCGGGACAGGAACTATGGCTACACCTTC. Translation gives CAIRDRNYGYTF.

V usage is TRBV7-9 and J usage is TRBJ2-5; D is perhaps TRBD2 (6 bases). The CDR3 has 16 residues. Germline V CDR1 and CDR2: SEHNR, FQNEAQ (reference sequence). With 1 base removed from V and 2 bases from J, the gap between germline ends came to 14 bases. CDR3 DNA: TGTGCCAGCAGCTTAGGTACTAGCACCTCACAAGAGACCCAGTACTTC. Translated: CASSLGTSTSQETQYF.

In its sample, this clone was seen once. The chain uses TRBV14 and TRBJ2-1; TRBD2 agrees at 8 bases. Trimming cost V 4 bases and J 4 bases; bases outside gene matches: 3. This CDR3 comprises 14 residues. CDR1 and CDR2 (germline): SGHDN, FVKESK. This CDR3 is CASSPRGAYNEQFF. For the CDR3, the DNA is TGTGCCAGCAGCCCGCGGGGGGCATACAATGAGCAGTTCTTC.

The J gene is TRBJ2-5, the V gene TRBV2, with TRBD1 identical over 7 bases. The CDR3 covers 16 residues. The V segment lost 4 bases and the J segment 5 bases; nucleotides outside the gene matches: 13. The V gene's germline CDR1 is SNHLY and CDR2 FYNNEI. The CDR3 is CASSVAATGLEETQYF. The CDR3 DNA follows: TGTGCCAGCAGTGTCGCGGCGACAGGGTTGGAGGAGACCCAGTACTTC.

This rearrangement joins TRBV29-1 to TRBJ1-2; TRBD1 agrees at 7 bases. CDR1 and CDR2 (germline): SQVTM, ANQGSEA. CDR3 size: 15 residues. V was pared by 2 bases and J by 8 bases, with 14 bases of the junction left unmatched. The CDR3 loop reads CSVERTADRTLGYTF. The CDR3 DNA sequence: TGCAGCGTTGAACGCACGGCGGACAGGACCCTAGGCTACACCTTC.

The chain joins TRBV18 to TRBJ1-3; D is perhaps TRBD1 (6 bases). CDR1 is KGHSH and CDR2 is LQKENI in the germline V gene. The CDR3 has 14 residues. Trimming took off 3 bases at V and 10 bases at J, with 16 bases between the two ends. CDR3 bases: TGTGCCAGCTCACCGGGGGGGGCTTCAGAGACCATATATTTT. This translates into CASSPGGASETIYF.

The chain uses TRBV11-3 and TRBJ1-1; 8 bases agree with TRBD1. CDR3 length equals 15 residues. The V gene end was trimmed by 2 bases and the J gene end by 1 base; junction bases not matched to a gene: 3. Per the germline V gene, CDR1 is SGHNT and CDR2 is YENEEA. DNA of the CDR3: TGTGCCAGCAGCTTAAGGACAGGGCCGAACACTGAAGCTTTCTTT. Amino acid sequence: CASSLRTGPNTEAFF.

This clone was picked up a small number of times. V is TRBV6-1 and J is TRBJ2-1, with 7 bases aligning to TRBD2. V was clipped by 5 bases and J by 6 bases; unmatched bases: 10. The CDR3 has 15 residues. The V gene's germline CDR1 is MNHNS and CDR2 SASEGT. CDR3 loop: CASSRLLAESNEQFF. CDR3 nucleotide sequence: TGTGCCAGCAGTCGCCTTCTAGCGGAGTCCAATGAGCAGTTCTTC.

The chain combines TRBV6-6 with TRBJ1-5, with no clear D. V was shortened by 7 bases and J by 3 bases, with 10 bases between the two germline ends. Germline CDR1 and CDR2: MNHNY and SVGAGI (reference sequence). This CDR3 has 13 amino acids. The CDR3 DNA reads TGTGCCAGCAATTGGGAGATCAATCAGCCCCAGCATTTT. This gives the protein CASNWEINQPQHF.

This chain joins TRBV11-3 and TRBJ1-6; 7 bases agree with TRBD1. Germline-derived CDR1 and CDR2 are SGHNT and YENEEA. V trimming: 8 bases; J trimming: 7 bases; junction bases outside the gene matches: 5. This CDR3 has 13 amino acids. The CDR3 DNA is TGTGCCAGCGCGACAGGGTGGAATTCACCCCTCCACTTT. Its protein product is CASATGWNSPLHF.